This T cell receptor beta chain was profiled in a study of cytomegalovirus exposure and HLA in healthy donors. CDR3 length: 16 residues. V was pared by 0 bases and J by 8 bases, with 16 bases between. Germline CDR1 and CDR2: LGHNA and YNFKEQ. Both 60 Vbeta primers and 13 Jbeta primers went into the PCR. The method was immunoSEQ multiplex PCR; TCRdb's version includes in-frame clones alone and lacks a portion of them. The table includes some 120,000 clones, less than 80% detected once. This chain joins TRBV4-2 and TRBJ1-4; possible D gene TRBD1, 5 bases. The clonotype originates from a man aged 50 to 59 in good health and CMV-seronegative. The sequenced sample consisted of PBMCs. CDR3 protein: CASSQDRSGGEEKLFF. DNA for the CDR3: TGTGCCAGCAGCCAAGATAGATCCGGGGGAGAGGAAAAACTGTTTTTT.